This T cell receptor (beta chain) came from a study of cytomegalovirus exposure and HLA in healthy donors. With 1 base removed from V and 2 bases from J, the gap between germline ends came to 6 bases. Germline CDR1 and CDR2: SGHNT and YYREEE (reference sequence). This CDR3 is built from 13 residues. A multiplex PCR was run with 60 Vbeta primers and 13 Jbeta primers. Sequencing used immunoSEQ multiplex PCR; TCRdb keeps in-frame clones, though not all of them. In the table there are about 150,000 clones, approximately 61% of which are singletons. This TCR was sampled from a woman in her 40s in good health and CMV-seronegative. The sample was PBMCs. The J gene is TRBJ1-2, the V gene TRBV5-4, with D perhaps TRBD1 (5 bases). The CDR3 DNA follows: TGTGCCAGCAGCTTGCAGGGAAACTATGGCTACACCTTC. It specifies CASSLQGNYGYTF. Filled out from reference TRBV5-4 and TRBJ1-2, the complete variable domain reads ETGVTQSPTHLIKTRGQQVTLRCSSQSGHNTVSWYQQALGQGPQFIFQYYREEENGRGNFPPRFSGLQFPNYSSELNVNALELDDSALYLCASSLQGNYGYTFGSGTRLTVV.